This T cell receptor beta chain was recorded in a study of radiotherapy plus CTLA-4 blockade in lung cancer. Regarding the study as a whole: Together with interferon-beta, which increased in serum after radiation, early dynamic changes in blood T cell clones were reportedly the best predictors of response.

J was trimmed by 3 bases and V by 3 bases; bases with no gene match: 9. There are 16 residues in the CDR3. Germline CDR1 and CDR2: SGHTA and FQGNSA. This clone came up once. Antigen: not known. Clones were sequenced by immunoSEQ multiplex PCR, and TCRdb holds only the in-frame ones, with some missing. The sample holds tens of thousands of clones, under 85% seen once. Receiving focal radiation plus CTLA-4 blockade with ipilimumab were patients who had chemo-refractory metastatic non-small-cell lung cancer. Sequenced here: peripheral blood, sampled from a patient treated with radiotherapy plus ipilimumab. This sequence joins TRBV7-2 and TRBJ2-7, with 9 nucleotides matching TRBD1. This receptor was taken from a human donor with non-small cell lung cancer whose response to radiotherapy plus ipilimumab could not be evaluated. This CDR3 is CASSFTGTGIGYEQYF. CDR3 DNA sequence: TGTGCCAGCAGCTTTACCGGGACAGGGATAGGCTACGAGCAGTACTTC. Looking up the rest from reference TRBV7-2 and TRBJ2-7 gives the full variable domain: GAGVSQSPSNKVTEKGKDVELRCDPISGHTALYWYRQSLGQGLEFLIYFQGNSAPDKSGLPSDRFSAERTGGSVSTLTIQRTQQEDSAVYLCASSFTGTGIGYEQYFGPGTRLTVT.